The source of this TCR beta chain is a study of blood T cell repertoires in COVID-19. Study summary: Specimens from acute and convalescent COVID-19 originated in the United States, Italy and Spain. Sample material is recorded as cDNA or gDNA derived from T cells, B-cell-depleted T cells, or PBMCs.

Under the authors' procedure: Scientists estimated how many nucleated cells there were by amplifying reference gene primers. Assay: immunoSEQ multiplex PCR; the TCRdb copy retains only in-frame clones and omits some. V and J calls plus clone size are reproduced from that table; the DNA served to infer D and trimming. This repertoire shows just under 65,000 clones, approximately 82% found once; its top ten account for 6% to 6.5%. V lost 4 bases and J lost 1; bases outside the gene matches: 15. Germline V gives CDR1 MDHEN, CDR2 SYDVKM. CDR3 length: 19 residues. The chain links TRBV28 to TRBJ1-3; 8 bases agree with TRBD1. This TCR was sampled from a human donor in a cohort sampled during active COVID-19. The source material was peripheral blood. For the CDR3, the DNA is TGTGCCAGCAGTTCAGCGGACGGGACAGGTGGCACTTCTGGAAACACCATATATTTT. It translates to CASSSADGTGGTSGNTIYF.